This is a list of T cell receptor beta chains from one sample in a study of cytomegalovirus exposure and HLA in healthy donors. Measured with immunoSEQ multiplex PCR; TCRdb has only the in-frame clones, and not every one. The sample includes about 88,000 clones. Material: PBMCs. Receptor source: a girl aged 10 to 17 in good health and CMV-seropositive. Each CDR3 is given with its conserved first and last residue. The order of the fields is V gene, D gene, J gene, CDR3 DNA, CDR3 protein. D genes are given only for firm matches.

v_call: TRBV5-1; d_call: .; j_call: TRBJ1-1; cdr3_nt: TGCGCCAGCAGCTTTAATTGGGGCTCCACTGAAGCTTTCTTT; cdr3_aa: CASSFNWGSTEAFF
v_call: TRBV2; d_call: .; j_call: TRBJ1-1; cdr3_nt: TGTGCCAGCAGTGGGGGGCCCGACACTGAAGCTTTCTTT; cdr3_aa: CASSGGPDTEAFF
v_call: TRBV7-9; d_call: .; j_call: TRBJ2-7; cdr3_nt: TGTGCCAGCAGCTTAGCTGTCAGTGCCTACGAGCAGTACTTC; cdr3_aa: CASSLAVSAYEQYF
v_call: TRBV5-1; d_call: TRBD1; j_call: TRBJ2-1; cdr3_nt: TGCGCCAGCAGTTTGGGACAGGGGAAGGAGGACAATGAGCAGTTCTTC; cdr3_aa: CASSLGQGKEDNEQFF
v_call: TRBV5-4; d_call: TRBD2; j_call: TRBJ2-7; cdr3_nt: TGTGCCAGCAGCGTAGCTAGCGGGGGTTTGAACCCCTACGAGCAGTACTTC; cdr3_aa: CASSVASGGLNPYEQYF
v_call: TRBV9; d_call: .; j_call: TRBJ1-3; cdr3_nt: TGTGCCAGCGGCCCTGCCGGAAACACCATATATTTT; cdr3_aa: CASGPAGNTIYF
v_call: TRBV7-7; d_call: TRBD2; j_call: TRBJ2-5; cdr3_nt: TGTGCCAGCAGCTCCGAACTAGCGGGGCCGGGGGAGACCCAGTACTTC; cdr3_aa: CASSSELAGPGETQYF
v_call: TRBV6-5; d_call: TRBD1; j_call: TRBJ1-2; cdr3_nt: TGTGCCAGCAGTCCGCGACAGGGTGGCGACTATGGCTACACCTTC; cdr3_aa: CASSPRQGGDYGYTF
v_call: TRBV4-2; d_call: .; j_call: TRBJ2-4; cdr3_nt: TGTGCCAGCAGCCAAGTTAGGCTAGATTACATTCAGTACTTC; cdr3_aa: CASSQVRLDYIQYF
v_call: TRBV6-6; d_call: TRBD2; j_call: TRBJ2-5; cdr3_nt: TGTGCCAGCTCAATAGCGGGGGGGAAAGAGACCCAGTACTTC; cdr3_aa: CASSIAGGKETQYF
v_call: TRBV7-9; d_call: .; j_call: TRBJ2-4; cdr3_nt: TGTGCCAGCAGCTTAGATTATGGGACATCAAAAAACATTCAGTACTTC; cdr3_aa: CASSLDYGTSKNIQYF
v_call: TRBV19; d_call: .; j_call: TRBJ1-2; cdr3_nt: TGTGCCAGTAGTATAGATCGGAGGGATGGCTACACCTTC; cdr3_aa: CASSIDRRDGYTF
v_call: TRBV29-1; d_call: TRBD1; j_call: TRBJ1-1; cdr3_nt: TGCAGCGGACAGGGGGGACGGACTGAAGCTTTCTTT; cdr3_aa: CSGQGGRTEAFF
v_call: TRBV10-3; d_call: .; j_call: TRBJ1-5; cdr3_nt: TGTGCCATCAGTGGCGGGGGAAATAGCAATCAGCCCCAGCATTTT; cdr3_aa: CAISGGGNSNQPQHF
v_call: TRBV19; d_call: TRBD2; j_call: TRBJ2-7; cdr3_nt: TGTGCCAGTAGTATAACAACTAGCGACGCCTACGAGCAGTACTTC; cdr3_aa: CASSITTSDAYEQYF
v_call: TRBV30; d_call: TRBD2; j_call: TRBJ2-5; cdr3_nt: TGTGCCTGGAGCCCCGATCTAGCGGGGGGGAACCAGTACTTC; cdr3_aa: CAWSPDLAGGNQYF
v_call: TRBV18; d_call: .; j_call: TRBJ2-4; cdr3_nt: TGTGCCAGCTCGCCTCCGGGACAATCAAACATTCAGTACTTC; cdr3_aa: CASSPPGQSNIQYF
v_call: TRBV6-4; d_call: .; j_call: TRBJ2-3; cdr3_nt: TGTGCCAGCAGTGACAACGCGGGGGCCACAGATACGCAGTATTTT; cdr3_aa: CASSDNAGATDTQYF
v_call: TRBV7-9; d_call: .; j_call: TRBJ2-7; cdr3_nt: TGTGCCAGCAGCCCCAGTAGGGGTGGGAACGAGCAGTACTTC; cdr3_aa: CASSPSRGGNEQYF
v_call: TRBV2; d_call: TRBD2; j_call: TRBJ2-7; cdr3_nt: TGTGCCAGCAGGCCCACTAGCGGAAGCTCCTACGAGCAGTACTTC; cdr3_aa: CASRPTSGSSYEQYF
v_call: TRBV10-3; d_call: TRBD1; j_call: TRBJ1-3; cdr3_nt: TGTGCCATCAGGGACATACTAGACAGGGGAAAGTCTGGAAACACCATATATTTT; cdr3_aa: CAIRDILDRGKSGNTIYF
v_call: TRBV7-9; d_call: TRBD2; j_call: TRBJ2-5; cdr3_nt: TGTGCCAGCTGCCCCGGACTAGCTACCAAAGAGACCCAGTACTTC; cdr3_aa: CASCPGLATKETQYF
v_call: TRBV19; d_call: .; j_call: TRBJ1-2; cdr3_nt: TGTGCCAGTAAGACAGGCGCCCTAGAGGGCTACACCTTC; cdr3_aa: CASKTGALEGYTF
v_call: TRBV5-1; d_call: .; j_call: TRBJ1-5; cdr3_nt: TGCGCCAGCAGCTTGGAGGGCCAGGGTAATCAGCCCCAGCATTTT; cdr3_aa: CASSLEGQGNQPQHF
v_call: TRBV7-9; d_call: .; j_call: TRBJ2-7; cdr3_nt: TGTGCCAGCAGCTTCTTAGGAGTCCACGAGCAGTACTTC; cdr3_aa: CASSFLGVHEQYF
v_call: TRBV6-4; d_call: .; j_call: TRBJ1-3; cdr3_nt: TGTGCCAGTCTTCAGACTGAGTACTCTGGAAACACCATATATTTT; cdr3_aa: CASLQTEYSGNTIYF
v_call: TRBV7-2; d_call: TRBD2; j_call: TRBJ2-1; cdr3_nt: TGTGCCAGCAGCTTCGGGACTAGCGGAAATCTACACCATGAGCAGTTCTTC; cdr3_aa: CASSFGTSGNLHHEQFF
v_call: TRBV28; d_call: TRBD2; j_call: TRBJ2-3; cdr3_nt: TGTGCCAGCACCGAAGGGGCGGGGGGTACAGATACGCAGTATTTT; cdr3_aa: CASTEGAGGTDTQYF
v_call: TRBV25-1; d_call: .; j_call: TRBJ2-2; cdr3_nt: TGTGCCAGCAGTGGGATCAGGGGAGACAGCACCGGGGAGCTGTTTTTT; cdr3_aa: CASSGIRGDSTGELFF
v_call: TRBV6-6; d_call: .; j_call: TRBJ1-6; cdr3_nt: TGTGCCAGCAGTTACTATAGCGGGTCTTTAAATTCAGCCCTCCACTTT; cdr3_aa: CASSYYSGSLNSALHF
v_call: TRBV27; d_call: TRBD1; j_call: TRBJ1-2; cdr3_nt: TGTGCCAGCAGTAAGGGACAGGGCAGGACCTATAATGGCTACACCTTC; cdr3_aa: CASSKGQGRTYNGYTF
v_call: TRBV4-1; d_call: .; j_call: TRBJ1-5; cdr3_nt: TGCGCCAGCAGCCCCAGGGTGGTGGAGCAGCCCCAGCATTTT; cdr3_aa: CASSPRVVEQPQHF
v_call: TRBV2; d_call: TRBD1; j_call: TRBJ2-2; cdr3_nt: TGTGCCAGCATTGAGAACAGGGGGCGTGGGGAGCTGTTTTTT; cdr3_aa: CASIENRGRGELFF